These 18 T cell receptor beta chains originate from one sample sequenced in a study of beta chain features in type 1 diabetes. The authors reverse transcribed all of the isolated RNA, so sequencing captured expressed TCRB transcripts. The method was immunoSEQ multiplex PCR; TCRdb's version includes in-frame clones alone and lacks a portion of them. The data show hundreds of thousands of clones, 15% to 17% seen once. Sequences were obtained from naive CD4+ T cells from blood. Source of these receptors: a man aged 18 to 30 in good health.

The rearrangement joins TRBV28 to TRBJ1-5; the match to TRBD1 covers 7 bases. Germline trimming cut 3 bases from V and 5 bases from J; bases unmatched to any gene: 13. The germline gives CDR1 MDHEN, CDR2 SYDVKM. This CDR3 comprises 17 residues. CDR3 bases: TGTGCCAGCAGTTTGGGGGCAGCAGGGGGATCGCATCAGCCCCAGCATTTT. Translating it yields CASSLGAAGGSHQPQHF. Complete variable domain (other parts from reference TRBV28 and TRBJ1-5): DVKVTQSSRYLVKRTGEKVFLECVQDMDHENMFWYRQDPGLGLRLIYFSYDVKMKEKGDIPEGYSVSREKKERFSLILESASTNQTSMYLCASSLGAAGGSHQPQHFGDGTRLSIL.

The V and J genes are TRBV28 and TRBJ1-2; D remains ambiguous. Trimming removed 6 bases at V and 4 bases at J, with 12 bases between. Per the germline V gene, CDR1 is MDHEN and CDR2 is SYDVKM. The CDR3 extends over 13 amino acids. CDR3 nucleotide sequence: TGTGCCAGCAGCCTCAGGATCCCCTATGGCTACACCTTC. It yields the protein CASSLRIPYGYTF.

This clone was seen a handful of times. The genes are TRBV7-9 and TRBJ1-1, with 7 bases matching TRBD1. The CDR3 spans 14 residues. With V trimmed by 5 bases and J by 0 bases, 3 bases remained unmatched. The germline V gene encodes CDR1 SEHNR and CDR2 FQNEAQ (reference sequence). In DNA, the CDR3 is TGTGCCAGCAGCCAACAGGGGATGAACACTGAAGCTTTCTTT. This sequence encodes CASSQQGMNTEAFF.

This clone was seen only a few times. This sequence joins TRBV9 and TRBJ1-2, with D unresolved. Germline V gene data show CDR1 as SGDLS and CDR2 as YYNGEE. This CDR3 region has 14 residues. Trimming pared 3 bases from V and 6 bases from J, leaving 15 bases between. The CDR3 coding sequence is TGTGCCAGCAGCGCATCCCATTACCCCGATGGCTACACCTTC. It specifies CASSASHYPDGYTF.

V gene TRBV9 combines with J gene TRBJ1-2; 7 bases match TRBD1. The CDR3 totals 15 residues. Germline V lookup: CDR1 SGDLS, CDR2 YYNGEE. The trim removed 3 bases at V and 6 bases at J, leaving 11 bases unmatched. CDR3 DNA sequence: TGTGCCAGCAGCGCCCGACAGGGAACATTAAATGGCTACACCTTC. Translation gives CASSARQGTLNGYTF.

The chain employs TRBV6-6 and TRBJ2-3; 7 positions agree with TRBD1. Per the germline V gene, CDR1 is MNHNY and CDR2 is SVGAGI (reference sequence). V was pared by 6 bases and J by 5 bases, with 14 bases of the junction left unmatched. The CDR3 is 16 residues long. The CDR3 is CASRLFRQGPRDTQYF. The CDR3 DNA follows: TGTGCCAGCAGGCTATTTAGACAGGGACCAAGAGATACGCAGTATTTT.

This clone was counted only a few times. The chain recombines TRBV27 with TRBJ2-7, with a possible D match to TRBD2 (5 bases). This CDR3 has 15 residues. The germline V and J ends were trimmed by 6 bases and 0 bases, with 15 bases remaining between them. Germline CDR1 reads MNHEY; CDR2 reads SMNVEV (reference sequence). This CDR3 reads CASRPGRSGSYEQYF. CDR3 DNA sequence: TGTGCCAGCAGGCCTGGGAGATCCGGCTCCTACGAGCAGTACTTC.

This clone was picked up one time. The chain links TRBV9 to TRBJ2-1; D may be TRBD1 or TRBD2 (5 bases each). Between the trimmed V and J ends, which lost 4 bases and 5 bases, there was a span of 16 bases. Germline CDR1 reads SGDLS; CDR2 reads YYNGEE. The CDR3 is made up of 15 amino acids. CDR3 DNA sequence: TGTGCCAGCAGCCCCTCAGCCGGGGCCAACAATGAGCAGTTCTTC. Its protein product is CASSPSAGANNEQFF.

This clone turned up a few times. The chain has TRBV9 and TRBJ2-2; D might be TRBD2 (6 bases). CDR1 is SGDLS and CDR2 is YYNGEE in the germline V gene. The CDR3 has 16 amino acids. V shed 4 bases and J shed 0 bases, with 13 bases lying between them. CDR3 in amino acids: CASSPGSGSNTGELFF. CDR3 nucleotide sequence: TGTGCCAGCAGCCCGGGGAGCGGGTCGAACACCGGGGAGCTGTTTTTT. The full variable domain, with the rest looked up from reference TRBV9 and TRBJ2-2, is DSGVTQTPKHLITATGQRVTLRCSPRSGDLSVYWYQQSLDQGLQFLIQYYNGEERAKGNILERFSAQQFPDLHSELNLSSLELGDSALYFCASSPGSGSNTGELFFGEGSRLTVL.

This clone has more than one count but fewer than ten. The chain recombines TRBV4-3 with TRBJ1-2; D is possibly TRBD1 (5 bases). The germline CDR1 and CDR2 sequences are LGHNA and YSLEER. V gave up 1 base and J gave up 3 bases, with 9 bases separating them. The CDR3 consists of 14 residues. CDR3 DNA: TGCGCCAGCAGCCAAGCCGAGGGGTACTATGGCTACACCTTC. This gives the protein CASSQAEGYYGYTF.

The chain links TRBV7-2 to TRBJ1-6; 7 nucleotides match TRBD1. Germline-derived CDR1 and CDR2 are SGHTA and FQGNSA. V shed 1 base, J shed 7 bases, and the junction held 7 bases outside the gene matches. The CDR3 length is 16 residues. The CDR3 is CASSLEGTAPNSPLHF. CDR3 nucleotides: TGTGCCAGCAGCTTAGAAGGGACAGCCCCAAATTCACCCCTCCACTTT.

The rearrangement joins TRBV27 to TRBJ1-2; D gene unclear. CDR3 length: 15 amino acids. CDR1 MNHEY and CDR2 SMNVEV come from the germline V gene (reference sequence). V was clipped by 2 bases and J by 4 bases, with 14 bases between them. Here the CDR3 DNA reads TGTGCCAGCAGTTTAAACCCCAGCATTCCCTATGGCTACACCTTC. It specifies CASSLNPSIPYGYTF.

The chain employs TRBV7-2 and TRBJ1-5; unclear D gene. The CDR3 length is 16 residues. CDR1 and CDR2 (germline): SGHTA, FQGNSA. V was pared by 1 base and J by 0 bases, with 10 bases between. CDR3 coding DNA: TGTGCCAGCAGCTTAGGGGGTCACGGTAGCAATCAGCCCCAGCATTTT. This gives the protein CASSLGGHGSNQPQHF.

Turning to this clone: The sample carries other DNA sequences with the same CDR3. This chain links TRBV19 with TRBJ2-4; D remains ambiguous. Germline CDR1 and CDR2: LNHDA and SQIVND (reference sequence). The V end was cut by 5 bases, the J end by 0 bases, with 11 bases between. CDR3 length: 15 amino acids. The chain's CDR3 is CASSRQVLAKNIQYF. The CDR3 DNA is TGTGCCAGTAGTCGGCAGGTTCTAGCCAAAAACATTCAGTACTTC.

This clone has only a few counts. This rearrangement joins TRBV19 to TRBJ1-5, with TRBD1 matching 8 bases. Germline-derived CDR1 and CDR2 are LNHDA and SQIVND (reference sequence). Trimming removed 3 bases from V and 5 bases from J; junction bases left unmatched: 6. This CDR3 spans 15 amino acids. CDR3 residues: CASSIPGQAYQPQHF. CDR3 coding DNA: TGTGCCAGTAGTATTCCGGGACAGGCCTATCAGCCCCAGCATTTT.

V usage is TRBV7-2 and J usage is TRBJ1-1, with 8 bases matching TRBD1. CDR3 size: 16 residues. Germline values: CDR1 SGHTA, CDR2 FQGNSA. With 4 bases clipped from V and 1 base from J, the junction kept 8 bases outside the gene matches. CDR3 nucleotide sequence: TGTGCCAGCAGCTCCTCACTTGGACAGGGGAACACTGAAGCTTTCTTT. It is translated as CASSSSLGQGNTEAFF.

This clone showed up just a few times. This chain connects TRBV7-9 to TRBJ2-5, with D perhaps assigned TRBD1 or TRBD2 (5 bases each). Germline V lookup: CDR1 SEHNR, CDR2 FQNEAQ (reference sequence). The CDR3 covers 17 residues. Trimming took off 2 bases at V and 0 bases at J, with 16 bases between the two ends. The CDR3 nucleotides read TGTGCCAGCAGCTTACCCAAGAGGGGCCCGTACCAAGAGACCCAGTACTTC. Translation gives CASSLPKRGPYQETQYF.

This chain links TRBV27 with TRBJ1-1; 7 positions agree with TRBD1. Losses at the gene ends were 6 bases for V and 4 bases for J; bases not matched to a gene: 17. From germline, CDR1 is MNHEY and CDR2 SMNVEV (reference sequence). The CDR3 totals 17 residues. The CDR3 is CASSKDREEVWGTEAFF. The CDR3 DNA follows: TGTGCCAGCAGCAAAGACAGGGAAGAGGTTTGGGGCACTGAAGCTTTCTTT.